This T cell receptor beta chain was recovered during a study of blood T cells in healthy people across ages (dated by TCRdb to between 2014 and 2017). Study-wide context: Template switching captured roughly one uniquely barcoded TCR beta cDNA molecule per two T cells in model experiments. To track age-related changes in TCR beta repertoire diversity, the study relied on deep sequencing normalized with unique cDNA molecular identifiers. Donors were grouped into four age groups: young (average roughly 15 years), middle-aged (39), aged (around 62) and long-lived (about 82). To avoid experimental bias, donors of different ages were randomly spread across the sequencing lanes. Using the same blood draw, the study looked at two additional independent replicas of 1 million unique cDNA reads for two donors, one aged 18 to 30 and the other aged 80 or older.

Turning to this clonotype: This receptor's antigen is unknown. Base qualities are missing; no much larger clone stands one base away.

General study outcomes and caveats: Estimates of total diversity from one million sequenced T cells were regarded as lower bounds and underestimates. Since profiling was done on bulk unsorted PBMCs, naive and antigen-experienced compartments could not be conclusively compared. Observed TCR beta diversity per million T cells fell roughly linearly with age, and a significant reduction was already apparent by age about 36. The percentage of naive T cells measured by flow cytometry correlated strongly with observed TCR beta diversity. Compared with the aged group, the long-lived group had more naive CD4+ T cells, fewer expanded clones and increased TCR diversity, suggesting age selection. The CMV infection status of donors was not known, potentially confounding age-related changes in expanded clonotypes.

Library preparation used 5' RACE. Sequencing relied on an Illumina HiSeq 2500. A second roughly 7 to 12 cycle PCR used a sample-barcoded 5' primer and a J-beta primer mix. Each TCR beta cDNA molecule received a unique molecular identifier from a template-switch 5' adaptor carrying 12 random nucleotides. Each sample yielded at least 3 million CDR3-containing paired-end reads. First-strand cDNA was synthesized from all RNA with the Mint cDNA synthesis kit, primed by a TRBC-specific oligonucleotide. Following uracil-DNA glycosylase treatment, all cDNA underwent a first 18-cycle PCR with the universal primers M1SS and BC2_uni_R. As for the original processing: Normalization of each sample was performed by random selection of 1 million high-quality reads, each carrying a distinct molecular identifier. Instead of being binned into consensus sequences, reads with shared molecular identifiers were discarded. MiTCR, with a Q25 quality threshold and the strictest error-elimination algorithm, was used for CDR3 identification, clonotype clustering and error correction. Lower-bound total TCR beta diversity was estimated with a nonparametric unseen species model using Euler transformation. TCRdb itself trimmed the public reads at Q25 with fastp, ran MiXCR and retained productive beta chains. Rows matching on CDR3 protein sequence are summarized as one entry with the most common DNA and genes. V and J calls and clone size were set by TCRdb, not the authors. The sample contains more than 1,400,000 distinct CDR3 sequences, approximately 40% of them found a single time. The ten largest make up roughly 8.2% of the sample.

Systemically healthy Caucasian individuals from Russia, about 38 in total and aged roughly 6 to 100 years, were included as donors. Each donor gave 8 to 10 milliliters of peripheral blood, drawn into EDTA-treated Vacutainer tubes. Ficoll-Paque density-gradient centrifugation was used to isolate PBMCs, with at least 6 million obtained per sample. Trizol reagent was used to extract total RNA from PBMCs, with at least 6 micrograms per sample. For every donor, an aliquot of PBMCs went through flow cytometry to measure the percentages of naive CD45RAhigh/CD27high T cells. Its CDR3 holds 14 amino acids, cysteine through phenylalanine. The CDR3 DNA has 42 bases and is translated from base 1. Looking up the germline V gene yields CDR1 KGHDR and CDR2 SFDVKD. A distance of 6 bases separates the germline ends of V and J, which lose 3 bases and 0 bases respectively.

The TCR sequence derives from a woman between 18 and 30 years old in good health. Here the chain combines TRBV24-1 and TRBJ2-3; the D gene assignment is ambiguous. Sample: blood. In nucleotide form, the sequence is TGTGCCACCAGTGATCCCTCTAGCACAGATACGCAGTATTTT. Protein translation: CATSDPSSTDTQYF.